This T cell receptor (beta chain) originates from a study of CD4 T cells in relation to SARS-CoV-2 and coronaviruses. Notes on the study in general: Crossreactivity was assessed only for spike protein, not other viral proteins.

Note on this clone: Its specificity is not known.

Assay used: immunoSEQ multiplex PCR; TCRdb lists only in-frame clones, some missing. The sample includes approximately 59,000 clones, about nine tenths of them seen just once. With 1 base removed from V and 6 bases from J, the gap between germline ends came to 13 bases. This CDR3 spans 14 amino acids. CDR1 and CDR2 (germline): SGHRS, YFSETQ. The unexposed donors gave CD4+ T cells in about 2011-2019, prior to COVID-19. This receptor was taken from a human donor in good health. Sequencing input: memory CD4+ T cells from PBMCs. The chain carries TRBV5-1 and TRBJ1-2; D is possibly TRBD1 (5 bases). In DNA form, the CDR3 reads TGCGCCAGCAGCTTGCGGAGGGGCTCGAATGGCTACACCTTC. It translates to CASSLRRGSNGYTF.